The rows below give T cell receptor beta chains drawn from one sample of a study of CD8 T cells in ankylosing spondylitis. TCRdb re-called the 5' RACE reads with MiXCR, one entry per CDR3 protein. The sample consists of about 250,000 distinct CDR3 sequences, under 35% of them appearing once. Source material: blood, either unsorted or a sorted T cell fraction (not recorded which). All receptors derive from a male donor with ankylosing spondylitis or in good health (not recorded which). The CDR3 runs from the conserved cysteine through the conserved F or W. The D gene is left open where the match is weak. Size is stated for part of the rows, as once, few or many counts, or as a class when the clone is expanded.

J	D	V	size	DNA	CDR3
TRBJ1-5	.	TRBV29-1	.	TGCAGCGCCGGATTCAGCAATAAGCCCCAGCATTTT	CSAGFSNKPQHF
TRBJ2-7	.	TRBV29-1	.	TGCAGCGTTGAAGTAGGCGACTACGAGCAGTACTTC	CSVEVGDYEQYF
TRBJ2-1	.	TRBV12-3/TRBV12-4	few	TGTGCCAGCAACAAACGCTACAATGAGCAGTTCTTC	CASNKRYNEQFF
TRBJ2-3	TRBD1	TRBV27	.	TGTGCCAGCCGACCACGACAGGGGAGAGGCACAGATACGCAGTATTTT	CASRPRQGRGTDTQYF
TRBJ2-1	TRBD2	TRBV12-3/TRBV12-4	.	TGTGCCAGCAGGCTAGCGGGGCGACAGAATGAGCAGTTCTTC	CASRLAGRQNEQFF
TRBJ1-1	.	TRBV27	.	TGTGCCAGCAGCCGGGCGGGTGGGGACACTGAAGCTTTCTTT	CASSRAGGDTEAFF
TRBJ2-7	.	TRBV12-3/TRBV12-4	.	TGTGCCAGCAGTCCCCGTCGGGGCTCCTACGAGCAGTACTTC	CASSPRRGSYEQYF
TRBJ1-1	TRBD1	TRBV20-1	few	TGCAGTGCTAGTCCCCAGGGGGGGGGCACTGAAGCTTTCTTT	CSASPQGGGTEAFF
TRBJ1-2	.	TRBV7-3	.	TGTGCCAGCAGCTCAACAGGGTCCTATGGCTACACCTTC	CASSSTGSYGYTF
TRBJ1-5	.	TRBV12-3/TRBV12-4	few	TGTGCCAGCAGTTTCGGGGCCACCGCCGAGCCCCAGCATTTT	CASSFGATAEPQHF
TRBJ1-2	.	TRBV29-1	few	TGCAGCGTTATAACGGACAGCTTTTTTTATGGCTACACCTTC	CSVITDSFFYGYTF
TRBJ2-1	TRBD2	TRBV7-2	.	TGTGCCAGCCAGGGACTAGACTACAATGAGCAGTTCTTC	CASQGLDYNEQFF
TRBJ2-2	.	TRBV6-5	.	TGTGCCAGCAGTTATCCGGGGCCCACCGGGGAGCTGTTTTTT	CASSYPGPTGELFF
TRBJ2-7	.	TRBV20-1	.	TGCAGTGCTACTCCTCGGGTAGCGGATAACTCCTACGAGCAGTACTTC	CSATPRVADNSYEQYF
TRBJ1-1	TRBD1	TRBV20-1	.	TGCAGTGCTAGCGGCCAGGGGGCGCGGTTACGTACTGAAGCTTTCTTT	CSASGQGARLRTEAFF
TRBJ2-3	.	TRBV12-3/TRBV12-4	many	TGTGCCAGCAGTCCCGGGACTTGGTTTTCTAGCACAGATACGCAGTATTTT	CASSPGTWFSSTDTQYF
TRBJ1-1	.	TRBV5-4	.	TGTGCCAGCAGCTTGGAGGGCACCCGGAACACTGAAGCTTTCTTT	CASSLEGTRNTEAFF
TRBJ2-1	.	TRBV12-3/TRBV12-4	.	TGTGCCAGCAGTTTGTGGGCGGAGACCGCCAATGAGCAGTTCTTC	CASSLWAETANEQFF
TRBJ2-1	.	TRBV20-1	few	TGCAGTGCCTATAGCCCCTACAATGAGCAGTTCTTC	CSAYSPYNEQFF
TRBJ2-1	TRBD1	TRBV29-1	.	TGCAGCGTTTCGCCGGGACAGGGAAACAATGAGCAGTTCTTC	CSVSPGQGNNEQFF
TRBJ1-3	.	TRBV20-1	few	TGCAGTGCTAGGGGCCTGATAAGCACCATATATTTT	CSARGLISTIYF
TRBJ2-1	TRBD2	TRBV9	few	TGTGCCAGCAGCGTAAACGTGCGGGGGGTGCAGTTCTTC	CASSVNVRGVQFF
TRBJ2-5	.	TRBV10-1	many	TGCGCCAGCAGTGAGTCTCTGGGGTATCAAGAGACCCAGTACTTC	CASSESLGYQETQYF